The entry below describes one T cell receptor beta chain. This entry comes from a study of blood T cell repertoires in COVID-19. Study at large: The cDNA or gDNA used as material had been derived from T cells, B-cell-depleted T cells, or PBMCs.

Only in-frame clones appear in the TCRdb table, and some are missing; sequencing was by immunoSEQ multiplex PCR. This table holds 250,000 to 300,000 clones, around 93% found once. CDR1 LGHNA and CDR2 YSLEER come from the germline V gene. The CDR3 extends over 15 amino acids. V lost 0 bases and J lost 6; bases outside the gene matches: 3. The chain carries TRBV4-3 and TRBJ2-1, with TRBD1 identical over 9 bases. Sequences were obtained from PBMCs or T cells enriched from blood (not recorded which). The TCR originated in a human donor in a cohort exposed to, infected with or recovered from COVID-19 (not recorded which). The donor label of this sample is uncertain. The CDR3 DNA follows: TGCGCCAGCAGCCAAGAGGGACAGGGAGGCAATGAGCAGTTCTTC. Its translation is CASSQEGQGGNEQFF.